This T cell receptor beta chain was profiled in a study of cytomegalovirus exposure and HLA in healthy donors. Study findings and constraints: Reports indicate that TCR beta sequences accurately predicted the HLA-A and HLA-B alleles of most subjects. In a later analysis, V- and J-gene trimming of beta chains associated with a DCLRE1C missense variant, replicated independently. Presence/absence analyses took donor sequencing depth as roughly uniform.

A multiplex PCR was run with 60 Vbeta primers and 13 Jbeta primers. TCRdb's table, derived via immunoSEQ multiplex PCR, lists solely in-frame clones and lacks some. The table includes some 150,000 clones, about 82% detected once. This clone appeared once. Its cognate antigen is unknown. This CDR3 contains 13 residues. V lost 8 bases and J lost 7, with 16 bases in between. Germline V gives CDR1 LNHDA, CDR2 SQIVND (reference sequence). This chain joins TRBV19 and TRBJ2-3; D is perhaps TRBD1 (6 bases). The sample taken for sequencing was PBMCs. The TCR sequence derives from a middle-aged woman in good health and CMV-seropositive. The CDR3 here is CASDPGAYNTQYF. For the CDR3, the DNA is TGTGCCAGTGATCCAGGGGCTTACAATACGCAGTATTTT.